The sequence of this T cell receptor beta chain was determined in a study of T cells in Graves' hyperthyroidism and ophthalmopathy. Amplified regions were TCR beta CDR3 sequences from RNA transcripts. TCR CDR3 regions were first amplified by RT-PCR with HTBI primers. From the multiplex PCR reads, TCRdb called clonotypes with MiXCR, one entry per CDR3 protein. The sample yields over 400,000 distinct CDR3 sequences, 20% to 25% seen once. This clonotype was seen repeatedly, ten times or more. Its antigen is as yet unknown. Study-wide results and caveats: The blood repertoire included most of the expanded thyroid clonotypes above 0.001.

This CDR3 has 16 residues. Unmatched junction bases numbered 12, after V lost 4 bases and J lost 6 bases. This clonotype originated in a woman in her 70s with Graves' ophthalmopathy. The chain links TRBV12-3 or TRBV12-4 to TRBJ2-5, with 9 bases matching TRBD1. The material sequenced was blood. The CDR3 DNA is TGTGCCAGCAGTTCGGGCCTGGGGACAGGGTTAAAGACCCAGTACTTC. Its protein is CASSSGLGTGLKTQYF.